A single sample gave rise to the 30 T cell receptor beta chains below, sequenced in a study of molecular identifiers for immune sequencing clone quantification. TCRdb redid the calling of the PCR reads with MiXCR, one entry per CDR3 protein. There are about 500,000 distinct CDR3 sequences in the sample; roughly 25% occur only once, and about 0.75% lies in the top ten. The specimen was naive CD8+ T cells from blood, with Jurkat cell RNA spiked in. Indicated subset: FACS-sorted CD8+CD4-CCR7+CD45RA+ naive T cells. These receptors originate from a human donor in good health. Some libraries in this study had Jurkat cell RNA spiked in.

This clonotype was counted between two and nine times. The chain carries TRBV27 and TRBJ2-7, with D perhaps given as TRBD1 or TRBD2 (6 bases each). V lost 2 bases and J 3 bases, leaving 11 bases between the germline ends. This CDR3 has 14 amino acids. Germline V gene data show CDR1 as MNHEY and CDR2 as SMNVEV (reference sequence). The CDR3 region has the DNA TGTGCCAGCAGTTTACGGGGGCGTTACTACGAGCAGTACTTC. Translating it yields CASSLRGRYYEQYF.

The CDR3 here is CASSLERYNEQFF. As DNA, the CDR3 is TGTGCCAGTAGTCTCGAACGGTACAATGAGCAGTTCTTC. The V and J genes are TRBV19 and TRBJ2-1; no reliable D call. The V and J ends lost 5 bases and 4 bases respectively, with 9 bases between them. There are 13 residues in the CDR3. From germline, CDR1 is LNHDA and CDR2 SQIVND (reference sequence).

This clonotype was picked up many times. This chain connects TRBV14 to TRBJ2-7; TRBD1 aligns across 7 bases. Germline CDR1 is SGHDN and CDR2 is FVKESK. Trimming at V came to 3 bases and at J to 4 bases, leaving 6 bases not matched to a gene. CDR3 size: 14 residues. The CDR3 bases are TGTGCCAGCAGCCAGAGGGACAGTCTGTACGAGCAGTACTTC. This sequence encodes CASSQRDSLYEQYF. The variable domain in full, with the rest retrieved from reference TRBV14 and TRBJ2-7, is EAGVTQFPSHSVIEKGQTVTLRCDPISGHDNLYWYRRVMGKEIKFLLHFVKESKQDESGMPNNRFLAERTGGTYSTLKVQPAELEDSGVYFCASSQRDSLYEQYFGPGTRLTVT.

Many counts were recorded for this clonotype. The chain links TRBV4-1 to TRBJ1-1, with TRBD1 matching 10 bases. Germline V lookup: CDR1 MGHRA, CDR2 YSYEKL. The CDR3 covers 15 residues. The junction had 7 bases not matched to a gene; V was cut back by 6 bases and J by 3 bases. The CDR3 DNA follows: TGCGCCAGCAGGGGACAGGGGAATATGTACACTGAAGCTTTCTTT. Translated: CASRGQGNMYTEAFF.

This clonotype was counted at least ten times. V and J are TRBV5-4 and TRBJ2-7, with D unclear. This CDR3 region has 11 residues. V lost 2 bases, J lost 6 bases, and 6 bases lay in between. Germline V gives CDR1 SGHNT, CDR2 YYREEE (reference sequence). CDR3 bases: TGTGCCAGCAGCTTAAAGGGCGAGCAGTACTTC. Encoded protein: CASSLKGEQYF.

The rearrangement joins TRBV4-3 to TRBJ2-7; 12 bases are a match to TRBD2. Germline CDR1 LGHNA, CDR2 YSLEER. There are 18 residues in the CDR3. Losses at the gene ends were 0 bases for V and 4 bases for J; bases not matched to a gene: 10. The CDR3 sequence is CASSQDPVGTSGFYEQYF. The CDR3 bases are TGCGCCAGCAGCCAAGATCCGGTAGGGACTAGCGGGTTTTACGAGCAGTACTTC.

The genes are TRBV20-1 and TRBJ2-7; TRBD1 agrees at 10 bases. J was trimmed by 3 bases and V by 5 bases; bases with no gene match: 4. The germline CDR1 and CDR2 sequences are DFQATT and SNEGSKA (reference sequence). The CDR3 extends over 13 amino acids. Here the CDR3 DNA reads TGCAGTGCTTCGGACAGGGGGGACTACGAGCAGTACTTC. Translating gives CSASDRGDYEQYF.

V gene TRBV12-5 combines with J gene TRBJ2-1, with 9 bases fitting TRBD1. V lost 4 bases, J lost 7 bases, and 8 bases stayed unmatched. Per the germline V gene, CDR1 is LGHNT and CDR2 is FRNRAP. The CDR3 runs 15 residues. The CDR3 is CASGSTGTGRNEQFF. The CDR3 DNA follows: TGTGCTAGTGGTTCCACCGGGACAGGGAGGAATGAGCAGTTCTTC. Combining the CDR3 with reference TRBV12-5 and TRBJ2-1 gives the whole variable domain DARVTQTPRHKVTEMGQEVTMRCQPILGHNTVFWYRQTMMQGLELLAYFRNRAPLDDSGMPKDRFSAEMPDATLATLKIQPSEPRDSAVYFCASGSTGTGRNEQFFGPGTRLTVL.

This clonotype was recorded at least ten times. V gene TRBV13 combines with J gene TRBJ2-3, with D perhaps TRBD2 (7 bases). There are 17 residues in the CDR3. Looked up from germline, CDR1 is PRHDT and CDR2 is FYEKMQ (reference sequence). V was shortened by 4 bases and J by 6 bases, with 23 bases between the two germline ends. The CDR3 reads CASSSRRGGRQFDTQYF. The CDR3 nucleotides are TGTGCCAGCAGCTCTCGAAGGGGGGGCCGACAATTTGATACGCAGTATTTT.

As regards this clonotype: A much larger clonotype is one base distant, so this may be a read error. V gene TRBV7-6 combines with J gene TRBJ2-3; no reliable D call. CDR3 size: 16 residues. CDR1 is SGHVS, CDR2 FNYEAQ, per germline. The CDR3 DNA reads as TGTGCCAGCAGCCCGTCAGTGAGCTATCGGGCAGATACGCAGTTTTTT. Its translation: CASSPSVSYRADTQFF.

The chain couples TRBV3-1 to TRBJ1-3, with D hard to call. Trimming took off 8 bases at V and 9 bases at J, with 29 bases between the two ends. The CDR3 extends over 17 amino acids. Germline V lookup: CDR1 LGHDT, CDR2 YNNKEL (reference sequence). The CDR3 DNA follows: TGTGCCAGCTCCGGCCTAACCGGGCCCGAGGTGGCTGGCACCATATATTTT. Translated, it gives CASSGLTGPEVAGTIYF.

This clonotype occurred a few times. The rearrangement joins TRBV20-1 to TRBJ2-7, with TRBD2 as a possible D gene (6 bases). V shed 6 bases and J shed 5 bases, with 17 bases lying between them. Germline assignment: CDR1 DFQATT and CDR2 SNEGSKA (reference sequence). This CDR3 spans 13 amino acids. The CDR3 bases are TGCAGTGCCGTCGGACGGGAGATACACGAGCAGTACTTC. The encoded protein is CSAVGREIHEQYF.

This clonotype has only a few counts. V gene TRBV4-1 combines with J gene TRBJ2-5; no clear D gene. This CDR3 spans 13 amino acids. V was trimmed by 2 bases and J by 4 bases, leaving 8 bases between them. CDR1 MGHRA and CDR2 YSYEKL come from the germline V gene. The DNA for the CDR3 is TGCGCCAGCAGCCAAATAGGCCTAGAGACCCAGTACTTC. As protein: CASSQIGLETQYF.

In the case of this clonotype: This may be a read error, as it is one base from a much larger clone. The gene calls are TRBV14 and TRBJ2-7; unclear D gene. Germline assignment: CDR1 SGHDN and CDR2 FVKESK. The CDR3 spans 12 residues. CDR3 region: CAGSPYPYEQYF. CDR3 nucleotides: TGTGCCGGCAGCCCCTATCCCTACGAGCAGTACTTC.

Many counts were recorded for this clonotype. CDR3 nucleotide sequence: TGTGCCAGCAGTGAAGCCTACACAGATACGCAGTATTTT. It yields the protein CASSEAYTDTQYF. J is TRBJ2-3 and V is TRBV2; D remains ambiguous. Deletions cut 0 bases from V and 2 bases from J, with 3 bases between. The CDR3 extends over 13 amino acids. Germline CDR1 is SNHLY and CDR2 is FYNNEI.

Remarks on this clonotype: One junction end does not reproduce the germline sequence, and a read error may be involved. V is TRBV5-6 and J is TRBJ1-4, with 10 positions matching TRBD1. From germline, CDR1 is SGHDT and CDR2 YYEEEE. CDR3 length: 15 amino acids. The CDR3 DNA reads TGTGCCAGCAGCTTAGGGGACAGGGGAGGTGAAAAACTGCTTTTT. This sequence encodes CASSLGDRGGEKLLF.

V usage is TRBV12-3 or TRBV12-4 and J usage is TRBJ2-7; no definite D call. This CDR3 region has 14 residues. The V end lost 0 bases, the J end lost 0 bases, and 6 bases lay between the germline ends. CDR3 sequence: CASSLACSSYEQYF. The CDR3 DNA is TGTGCCAGCAGTTTAGCGTGCAGCTCCTACGAGCAGTACTTC.

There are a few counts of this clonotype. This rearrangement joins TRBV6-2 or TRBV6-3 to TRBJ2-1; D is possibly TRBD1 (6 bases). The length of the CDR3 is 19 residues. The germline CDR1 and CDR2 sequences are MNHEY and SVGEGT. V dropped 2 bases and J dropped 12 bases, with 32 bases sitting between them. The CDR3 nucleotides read TGTGCCAGCAGTTACCCGGAGGACAGCACCCTAGGCCTTTTCTTCTGGCAGTTCTTC. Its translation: CASSYPEDSTLGLFFWQFF.

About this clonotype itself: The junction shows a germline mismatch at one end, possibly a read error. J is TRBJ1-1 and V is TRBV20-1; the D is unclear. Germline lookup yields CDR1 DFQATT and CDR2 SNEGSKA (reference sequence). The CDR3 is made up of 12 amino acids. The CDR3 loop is CSAYGMNAEAFF. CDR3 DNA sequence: TGCAGTGCCTACGGAATGAACGCTGAAGCTTTCTTT.

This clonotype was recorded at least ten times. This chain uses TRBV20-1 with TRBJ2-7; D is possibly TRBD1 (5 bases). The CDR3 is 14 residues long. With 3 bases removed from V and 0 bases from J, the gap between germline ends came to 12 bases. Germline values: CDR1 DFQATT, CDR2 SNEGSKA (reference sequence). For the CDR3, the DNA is TGCAGTGCTAGGCCTGACAGTCACTCCTACGAGCAGTACTTC. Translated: CSARPDSHSYEQYF.

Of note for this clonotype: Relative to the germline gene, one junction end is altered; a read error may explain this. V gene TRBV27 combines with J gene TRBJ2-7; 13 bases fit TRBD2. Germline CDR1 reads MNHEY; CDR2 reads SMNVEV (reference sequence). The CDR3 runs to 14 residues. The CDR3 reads CASSLGLAGVERYF. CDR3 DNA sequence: TGTGCCAGCAGTTTAGGACTAGCGGGGGTCGAGCGGTACTTC.

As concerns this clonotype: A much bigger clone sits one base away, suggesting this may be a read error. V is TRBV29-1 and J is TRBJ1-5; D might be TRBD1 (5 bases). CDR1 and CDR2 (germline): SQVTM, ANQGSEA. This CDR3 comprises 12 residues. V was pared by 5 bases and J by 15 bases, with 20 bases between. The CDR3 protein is CSVYLPSGAPHF. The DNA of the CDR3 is TGCAGCGTTTACCTTCCCTCTGGGGCCCCGCATTTT.

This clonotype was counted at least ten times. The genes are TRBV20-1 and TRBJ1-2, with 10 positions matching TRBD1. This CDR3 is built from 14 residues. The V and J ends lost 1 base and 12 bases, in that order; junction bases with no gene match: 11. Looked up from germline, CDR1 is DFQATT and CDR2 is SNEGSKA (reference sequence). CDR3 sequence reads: CSARVLGQGVENTF. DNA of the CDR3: TGCAGTGCTAGAGTCCTCGGACAGGGGGTTGAGAACACCTTC.

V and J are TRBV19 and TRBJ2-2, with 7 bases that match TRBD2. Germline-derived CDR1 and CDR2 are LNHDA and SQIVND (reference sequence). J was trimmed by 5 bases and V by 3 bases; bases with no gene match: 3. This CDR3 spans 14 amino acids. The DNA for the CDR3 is TGTGCCAGTAGTATGGGACTACTGACCGGGGAGCTGTTTTTT. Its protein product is CASSMGLLTGELFF.

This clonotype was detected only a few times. CDR3 residues: CASSSTREGEQYF. CDR3 bases: TGTGCCAGCAGCTCCACCCGGGAGGGCGAGCAGTACTTC. The V call is TRBV7-9, the J call TRBJ2-7; 8 positions match TRBD2. The CDR3 is 13 amino acids. V dropped 4 bases and J dropped 6; count of bases not matched to a gene: 5. Germline CDR1 reads SEHNR; CDR2 reads FQNEAQ (reference sequence).

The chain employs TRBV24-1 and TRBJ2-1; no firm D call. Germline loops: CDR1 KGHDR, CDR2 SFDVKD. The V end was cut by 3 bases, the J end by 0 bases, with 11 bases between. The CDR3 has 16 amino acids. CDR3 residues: CATSDDEASSYNEQFF. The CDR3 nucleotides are TGTGCCACCAGTGATGATGAGGCGAGCTCCTACAATGAGCAGTTCTTC.

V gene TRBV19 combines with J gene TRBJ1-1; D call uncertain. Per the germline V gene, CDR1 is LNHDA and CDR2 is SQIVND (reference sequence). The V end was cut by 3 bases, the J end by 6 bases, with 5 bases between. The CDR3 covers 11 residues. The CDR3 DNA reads TGTGCCAGTAGTATCGGGGCTGAAGCTTTCTTT. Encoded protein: CASSIGAEAFF.

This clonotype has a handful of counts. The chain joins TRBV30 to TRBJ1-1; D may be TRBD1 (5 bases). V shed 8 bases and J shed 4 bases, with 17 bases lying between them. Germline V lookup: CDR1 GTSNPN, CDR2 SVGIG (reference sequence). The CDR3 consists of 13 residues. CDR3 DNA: TGTGCCCTGGCCCCAGGGTGGAGCACTGAAGCTTTCTTT. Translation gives CALAPGWSTEAFF.

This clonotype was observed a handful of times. The DNA of the CDR3 is TGTGCCAGTAGTATCGACAGGGTAACTGAAGCTTTCTTT. This translates into CASSIDRVTEAFF. The chain uses TRBV19 and TRBJ1-1, with 7 nucleotides matching TRBD1. The CDR3 extends over 13 amino acids. Germline trimming cut 3 bases from V and 5 bases from J; bases unmatched to any gene: 3. CDR1 is LNHDA, CDR2 SQIVND, per germline (reference sequence).

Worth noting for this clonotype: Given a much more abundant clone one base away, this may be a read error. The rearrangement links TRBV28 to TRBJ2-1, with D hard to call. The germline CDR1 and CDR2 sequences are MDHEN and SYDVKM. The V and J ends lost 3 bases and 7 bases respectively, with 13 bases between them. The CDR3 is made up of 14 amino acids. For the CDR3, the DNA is TGTGCCAGCAGTTTCCACGGCTCGATGAATGAGCAGTTCTTC. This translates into CASSFHGSMNEQFF.